A selection of T cell receptor beta chains follows, all from one sample in a study of T cells in Graves' hyperthyroidism and ophthalmopathy. TCRdb reanalysed the multiplex PCR reads using MiXCR and keeps one entry per CDR3 protein. The table lists approximately 370,000 distinct CDR3 sequences, about a sixth of them singletons, with almost 35% in the top ten. Material: blood. These receptors were obtained from a woman in her twenties or thirties with Graves' hyperthyroidism that later progressed to Graves' ophthalmopathy. Both conserved end residues are part of each CDR3. The D gene is left open where the match is weak. Not all rows give a size; the values are once, few, many and, for expanded clones, a class.

D gene | clone size | J gene | V gene | CDR3 DNA | CDR3 protein
. | many | TRBJ2-7 | TRBV28 | TGTGCCAGCAGTTTTCGGACGGTCAGCTCCTACGAGCAGTACTTC | CASSFRTVSSYEQYF
. | few | TRBJ1-1 | TRBV30 | TGTGCCTGGAGTGTACTCGATAACGGGGCTGAAGCTTTCTTT | CAWSVLDNGAEAFF
. | . | TRBJ2-1 | TRBV6-1 | TGTGCCAGCAGTGAATGGACGAGTGAGCAGTTCTTC | CASSEWTSEQFF
. | . | TRBJ1-4 | TRBV20-1 | TGCAGTGCTAGGTCCACAGGAAATGAAAAACTGTTTTTT | CSARSTGNEKLFF
. | . | TRBJ2-5 | TRBV6-4 | TGTGCCAGCATCCCAGCAAGGTTAGGGTTCGGGGAGACCCAGTACTTC | CASIPARLGFGETQYF
TRBD1 | many | TRBJ1-1 | TRBV12-3/TRBV12-4 | TGTGCCAGCAGTTTTCTTATTCCTGGCCTAACAGGGGACATGAACACTGAAGCTTTCTTT | CASSFLIPGLTGDMNTEAFF
. | many | TRBJ2-3 | TRBV5-5 | TGTGCCAGCAGCTTGGGGGGAGCAGTAGAGCCCACAGATACGCAGTATTTT | CASSLGGAVEPTDTQYF
TRBD2 | many | TRBJ2-7 | TRBV3-1 | TGTGCCAGCAGCCAAGATTTACTAGCGGGATCGAACGAGCAGTACTTC | CASSQDLLAGSNEQYF
. | many | TRBJ1-5 | TRBV12-3/TRBV12-4 | TGTGCCAGCAGTTTGCTGTTAGGGGGTTCTCGCAATCAGCCCCAGCATTTT | CASSLLLGGSRNQPQHF
TRBD1 | few | TRBJ1-5 | TRBV28 | TGTGCCAGCAGTTTCCCGACCGGGACAGGGAGCAGCAATCAGCCCCAGCATTTT | CASSFPTGTGSSNQPQHF
TRBD1 | many | TRBJ2-1 | TRBV12-3/TRBV12-4 | TGTGCCAGCAGCCAACGACAGGGTACCTACAATGAGCAGTTCTTC | CASSQRQGTYNEQFF
. | . | TRBJ2-2 | TRBV9 | TGTGCCAGCAGCGTAGCTACGAGCACCGGGGAGCTGTTTTTT | CASSVATSTGELFF
TRBD1 | few | TRBJ2-1 | TRBV18 | TGTGCCAGCTCATCGGGACAGGGTCAGGAGCAGTTCTTC | CASSSGQGQEQFF
TRBD2 | many | TRBJ2-3 | TRBV2 | TGTGCCAGCAGTGAGTCTGATCCTAGCGGGATGGTAGATACGCAGTATTTT | CASSESDPSGMVDTQYF
. | few | TRBJ1-1 | TRBV19 | TGTGCCAGTAGTGTGGGGGCGGCGAACACTGAAGCTTTCTTT | CASSVGAANTEAFF
. | . | TRBJ1-1 | TRBV4-1 | TGCGCCAGCAGCCGCCCAGGAGGCAGCCCGAACACTGAAGCTTTCTTT | CASSRPGGSPNTEAFF
TRBD2 | . | TRBJ2-1 | TRBV20-1 | TGCAGTGCTAGGCCTAGCGGGGGGGCTATTGAGCAGTTCTTC | CSARPSGGAIEQFF
. | many | TRBJ2-5 | TRBV27 | TGTGCCAGCAGTTTATATTTTGGGGGCGGGGAGACCCAGTACTTC | CASSLYFGGGETQYF
TRBD1 | many | TRBJ2-7 | TRBV28 | TGTGCCAGCAGTCCTCGGGACAGGTACGAGCAGTACTTC | CASSPRDRYEQYF
. | . | TRBJ1-1 | TRBV18 | TGTGCCAGCTCACCCCCGGGACAAGAGAACACTGAAGCTTTCTTT | CASSPPGQENTEAFF
. | many | TRBJ2-1 | TRBV19 | TGTGCCAGTAGTTCGACTCCCTTAGCGTACAATGAGCAGTTCTTC | CASSSTPLAYNEQFF
TRBD1 | many | TRBJ1-5 | TRBV19 | TGTGCCAGTAGTATCGACAGGGGGCTGTATGGCAATCAGCCCCAGCATTTT | CASSIDRGLYGNQPQHF
TRBD2 | many | TRBJ2-1 | TRBV7-9 | TGTGCCAGCACCGGGAGCGTCCTAGCGGGAGGGGGTAATGAGCAGTTCTTC | CASTGSVLAGGGNEQFF
. | . | TRBJ1-6 | TRBV5-1 | TGCGCCAGCAGCTTGGCCACCGGGGGGCTTTCACCCCTCCACTTT | CASSLATGGLSPLHF
. | many | TRBJ2-3 | TRBV9 | TGTGCCAGCAGCTTCGAGGTTGTCGGAGATACGCAGTATTTT | CASSFEVVGDTQYF
. | many | TRBJ2-3 | TRBV20-1 | TGCAGTGCTAGAGATGTATCGGCAGATACGCAGTATTTT | CSARDVSADTQYF
. | many | TRBJ1-2 | TRBV18 | TGTGCCAGCTCACGGGACCGAGGACTGTATGGCTACACCTTC | CASSRDRGLYGYTF
. | . | TRBJ1-5 | TRBV6-5 | TGTGCCAGCAGTTCAAGACAGGGCAATCAGCCCCAGCATTTT | CASSSRQGNQPQHF
TRBD2 | many | TRBJ2-5 | TRBV6-1 | TGTGCCAGCAGTATTATAGCGGGAGAGGGGCAGACCCAGTACTTC | CASSIIAGEGQTQYF
TRBD1 | . | TRBJ2-1 | TRBV19 | TGTGCCAGTGGTCAGGGGGCCTACAATGAGCAGTTCTTC | CASGQGAYNEQFF
. | . | TRBJ2-3 | TRBV6-1 | TGTGCCAGCAGTGAATCCAAAAGCACAGATACGCAGTATTTT | CASSESKSTDTQYF
TRBD2 | . | TRBJ2-1 | TRBV5-5 | TGTGCCAGCAGCTACAACCTAGCGGGGGGCGGGTACAATGAGCAGTTCTTC | CASSYNLAGGGYNEQFF
. | . | TRBJ2-5 | TRBV20-1 | TGCAGTGCTAGACCGGGGTTCCAAGAGACCCAGTACTTC | CSARPGFQETQYF
. | . | TRBJ2-5 | TRBV14 | TGTGCCAGCAGCCTACGGACGGGGATTTCTGAGACCCAGTACTTC | CASSLRTGISETQYF
. | many | TRBJ2-2 | TRBV7-8 | TGTGCCAGCAGCTTAGTCTTATCTGGGGAGCTGTTTTTT | CASSLVLSGELFF
TRBD1 | many | TRBJ1-2 | TRBV2 | TGTGCCAGCAGTGATCAGGCAGGGGGCGCGTATGGCTACACCTTC | CASSDQAGGAYGYTF
TRBD1 | many | TRBJ1-2 | TRBV20-1 | TGCAGTGCTAGACCCCAGGGGGCGCGCGGCTATGGCTACACCTTC | CSARPQGARGYGYTF
. | . | TRBJ2-7 | TRBV28 | TGTGCCAGCAGTCCCTTCCTGGGGGCGAGTGAGCAGTACTTC | CASSPFLGASEQYF
. | many | TRBJ2-7 | TRBV6-1 | TGTGCCAGCAGTACCATGAAGACCCACTACGAGCAGTACTTC | CASSTMKTHYEQYF
. | many | TRBJ2-1 | TRBV28 | TGTGCCAGCAGTAGATGGGGGTACAATGAGCAGTTCTTC | CASSRWGYNEQFF
TRBD1 | many | TRBJ2-1 | TRBV27 | TGTGCCAGCAGTCTAGACAGGGGAGGAAATGAGCAGTTCTTC | CASSLDRGGNEQFF
TRBD2 | many | TRBJ2-5 | TRBV2 | TGTGCCAGCAGTGAGGAACTAGCGGAAGAGACCCAGTACTTC | CASSEELAEETQYF
. | many | TRBJ1-5 | TRBV12-3/TRBV12-4 | TGTGCCAGCAGCCTAGGGACGGAGAATCAGCCCCAGCATTTT | CASSLGTENQPQHF
TRBD2 | . | TRBJ2-3 | TRBV6-4 | TGTGCCAGCAGTTACTCACGGACTAGCGGGAACTTCGATACGCAGTATTTT | CASSYSRTSGNFDTQYF